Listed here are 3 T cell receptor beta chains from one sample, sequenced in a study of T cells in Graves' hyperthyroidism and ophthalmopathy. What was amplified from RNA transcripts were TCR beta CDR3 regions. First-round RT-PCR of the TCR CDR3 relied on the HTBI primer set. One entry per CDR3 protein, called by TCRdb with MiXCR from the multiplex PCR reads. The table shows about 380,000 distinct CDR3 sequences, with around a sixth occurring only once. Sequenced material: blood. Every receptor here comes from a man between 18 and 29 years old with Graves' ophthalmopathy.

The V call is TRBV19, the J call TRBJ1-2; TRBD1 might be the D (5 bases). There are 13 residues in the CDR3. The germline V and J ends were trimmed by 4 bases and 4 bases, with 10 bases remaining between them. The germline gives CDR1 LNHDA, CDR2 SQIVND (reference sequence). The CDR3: CASSRGSSYGYTF. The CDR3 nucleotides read TGTGCCAGTAGTAGGGGCAGCTCCTATGGCTACACCTTC.

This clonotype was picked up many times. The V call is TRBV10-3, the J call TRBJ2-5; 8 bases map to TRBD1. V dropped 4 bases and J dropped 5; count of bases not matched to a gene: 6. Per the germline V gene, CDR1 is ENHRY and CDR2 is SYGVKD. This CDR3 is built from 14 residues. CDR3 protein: CAISGQGIWETQYF. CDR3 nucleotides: TGTGCCATCAGTGGACAGGGGATATGGGAGACCCAGTACTTC.

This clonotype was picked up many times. In DNA form, the CDR3 reads TGTGCCAGCAGTTTGCGGGAGCGACTGTTTTTT. Translated, it gives CASSLRERLFF. The chain is built from TRBV12-3 or TRBV12-4 and TRBJ1-4, with unresolved D. V was trimmed by 3 bases and J by 13 bases, leaving 9 bases between them. CDR3 length: 11 residues.